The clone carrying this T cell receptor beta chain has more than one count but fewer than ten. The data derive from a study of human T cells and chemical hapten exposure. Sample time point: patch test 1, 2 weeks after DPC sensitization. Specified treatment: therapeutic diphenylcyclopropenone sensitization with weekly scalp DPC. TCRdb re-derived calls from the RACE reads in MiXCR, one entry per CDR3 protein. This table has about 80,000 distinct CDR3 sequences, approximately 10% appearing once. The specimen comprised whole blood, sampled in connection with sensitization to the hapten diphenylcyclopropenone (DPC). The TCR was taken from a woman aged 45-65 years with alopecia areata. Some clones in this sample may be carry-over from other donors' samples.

The CDR3 here is CASSAGSYEQYF. The CDR3 nucleotides read TGTGCCAGCAGCGCCGGGTCTTACGAGCAGTACTTC. The rearrangement uses TRBV5-8 and TRBJ2-7; D is uncertain. Germline-derived CDR1 and CDR2 are SGHTS and YDEGEE. The CDR3 spans 12 residues. V was shortened by 4 bases and J by 4 bases, with 9 bases between the two germline ends.